This T cell receptor (beta chain) was retrieved from a study of cytomegalovirus exposure and HLA in healthy donors. Study outcomes and limitations: Fewer N-insertions than the approximately 700-donor mean were reportedly shown by an Asian-associated ancestry cluster in a later analysis. A few chains linked to CMV were shown in vitro to be specific for CMV antigens.

PCR amplification relied on 60 Vbeta primers (plus 13 Jbeta primers). Produced via immunoSEQ multiplex PCR; TCRdb's table is partial and in-frame only. The sample consists of roughly 80,000 clones, over 60% of them appearing once. As concerns this clone: What it binds is unknown.

CDR3 size: 14 residues. Germline V lookup: CDR1 SGDLS, CDR2 YYNGEE. The V end was cut by 4 bases, the J end by 0 bases, with 10 bases between. Material for sequencing was PBMCs. The J gene is TRBJ1-1, the V gene TRBV9; D perhaps matches TRBD1 (6 bases). The clonotype originates from a male donor in good health and CMV-seronegative. The chain's CDR3 is CASSPGHMNTEAFF. CDR3 DNA: TGTGCCAGCAGCCCGGGACATATGAACACTGAAGCTTTCTTT.